This TCR beta chain was captured by sequencing in a study of blood T cell repertoires in COVID-19. Across the whole study: COVID-19 samples collected from the United States, Italy and Spain covered acute and convalescent phases. T cells, B-cell-depleted T cells, or PBMCs supplied cDNA or gDNA.

Original handling: Researchers report that nucleated cell counts were estimated from reference gene primer amplification. Some clones are missing from TCRdb's copy, which holds only in-frame ones; the method was immunoSEQ multiplex PCR. D and trimming were read from the DNA, whereas the V and J calls and clone size are those reported in that table. This sample has more than 110,000 clones, with approximately 78% found just once. Germline V gene lookup returns CDR1 SGHTA and CDR2 FQGNSA. The CDR3 is 16 amino acids. V lost 3 bases to trimming and J lost 2 bases; unmatched junction nucleotides: 8. Material for sequencing was peripheral blood. The genes are TRBV7-2 and TRBJ2-5; 8 nucleotides agree with TRBD1. This receptor was identified in a woman older than 75 with acute or convalescent COVID-19. CDR3 region: CASSLNHGTGQETQYF. CDR3 nucleotide sequence: TGTGCCAGCAGCTTGAACCACGGGACAGGTCAAGAGACCCAGTACTTC.